A single TCR beta chain is shown here with its context. The antigen is undetermined. This record belongs to a study of CD8 T cells in cerebrospinal fluid in Alzheimer's disease. Across the whole study: Two single-cell methods, plate-based nested PCR and droplet-based sequencing, assessed CSF clonal expansion. General observations from the study: Healthy subjects less often had a clone of at least 3% than Alzheimer's patients.

Germline CDR1 is LGHNA and CDR2 is YSLEER. CDR3 length: 15 amino acids. Profiling of CSF cells used 10X single-cell V(D)J plus 5' expression. TCRdb reanalyzed the 10x single-cell sequencing reads and collapses them to one entry per CDR3 protein, without DNA. The sample's table shows hundreds of distinct CDR3 sequences. The V gene is TRBV4-3, the J gene TRBJ1-1; TCRdb picks TRBD1, but there is no DNA to check that call. The specimen was cerebrospinal fluid. The source is a human donor with Parkinson's disease. CDR3 in amino acids: CASSAGYSMNTEAFF.